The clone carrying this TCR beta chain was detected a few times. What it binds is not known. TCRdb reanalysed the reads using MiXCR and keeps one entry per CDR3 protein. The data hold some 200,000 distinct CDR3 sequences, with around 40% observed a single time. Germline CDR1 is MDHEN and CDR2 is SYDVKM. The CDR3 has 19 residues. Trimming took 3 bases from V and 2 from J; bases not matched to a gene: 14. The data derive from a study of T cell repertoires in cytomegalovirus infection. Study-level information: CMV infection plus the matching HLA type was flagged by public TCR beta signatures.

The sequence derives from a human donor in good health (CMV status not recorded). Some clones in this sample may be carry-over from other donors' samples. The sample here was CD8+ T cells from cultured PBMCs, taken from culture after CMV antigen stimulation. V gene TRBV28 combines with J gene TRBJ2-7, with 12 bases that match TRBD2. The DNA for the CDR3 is TGTGCCAGCAGTTTTGGGTGGCCTACTAGCGGGAGGACTCCCTACGAGCAGTACTTC. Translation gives CASSFGWPTSGRTPYEQYF.